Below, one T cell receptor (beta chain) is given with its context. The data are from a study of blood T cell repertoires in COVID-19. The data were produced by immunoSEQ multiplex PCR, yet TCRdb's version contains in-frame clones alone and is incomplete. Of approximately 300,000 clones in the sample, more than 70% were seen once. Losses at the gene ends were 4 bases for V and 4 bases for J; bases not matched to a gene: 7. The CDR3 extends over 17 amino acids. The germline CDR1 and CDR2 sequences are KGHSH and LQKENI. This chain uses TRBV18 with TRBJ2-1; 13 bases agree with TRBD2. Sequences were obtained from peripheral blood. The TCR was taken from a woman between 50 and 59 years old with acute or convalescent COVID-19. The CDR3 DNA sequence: TGTGCCAGCTCACAACTCTCGACTAGCGGGGGGTACAATGAGCAGTTCTTC. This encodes CASSQLSTSGGYNEQFF. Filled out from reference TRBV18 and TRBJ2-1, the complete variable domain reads NAGVMQNPRHLVRRRGQEARLRCSPMKGHSHVYWYRQLPEEGLKFMVYLQKENIIDESGMPKERFSAEFPKEGPSILRIQQVVRGDSAAYFCASSQLSTSGGYNEQFFGPGTRLTVL.